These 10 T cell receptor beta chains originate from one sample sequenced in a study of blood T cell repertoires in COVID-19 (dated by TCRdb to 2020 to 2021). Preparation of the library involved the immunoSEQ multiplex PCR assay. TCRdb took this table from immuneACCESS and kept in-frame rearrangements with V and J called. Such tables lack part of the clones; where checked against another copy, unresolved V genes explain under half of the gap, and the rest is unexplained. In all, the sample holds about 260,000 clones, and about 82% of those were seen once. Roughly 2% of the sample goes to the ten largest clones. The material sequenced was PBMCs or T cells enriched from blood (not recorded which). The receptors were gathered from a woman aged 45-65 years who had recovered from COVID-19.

CDR3 loop: CSVGQGGIYGYTF. The DNA for the CDR3 is TGCAGCGTAGGACAGGGGGGGATCTATGGCTACACCTTC. The chain employs TRBV29-1 and TRBJ1-2, with 10 bases aligning to TRBD1. J lost 4 bases, V lost 6 bases, and 5 bases had no gene match. This CDR3 has 13 residues. Per the germline V gene, CDR1 is SQVTM and CDR2 is ANQGSEA.

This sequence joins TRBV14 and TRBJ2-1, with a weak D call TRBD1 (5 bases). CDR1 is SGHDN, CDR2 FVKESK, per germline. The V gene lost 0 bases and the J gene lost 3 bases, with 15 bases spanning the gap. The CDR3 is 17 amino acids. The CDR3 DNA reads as TGTGCCAGCAGCCAAGAATCTTGGACACGAAACTACAATGAGCAGTTCTTC. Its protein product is CASSQESWTRNYNEQFF.

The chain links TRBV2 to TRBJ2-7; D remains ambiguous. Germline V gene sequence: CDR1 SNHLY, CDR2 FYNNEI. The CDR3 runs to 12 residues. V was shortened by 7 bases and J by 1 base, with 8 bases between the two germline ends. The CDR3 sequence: CASIQRSYEQYF. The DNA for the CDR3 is TGTGCCAGCATTCAGCGATCCTACGAGCAGTACTTC. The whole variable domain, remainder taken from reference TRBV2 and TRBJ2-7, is EPEVTQTPSHQVTQMGQEVILRCVPISNHLYFYWYRQILGQKVEFLVSFYNNEISEKSEIFDDQFSVERPDGSNFTLKIRSTKLEDSAMYFCASIQRSYEQYFGPGTRLTVT.

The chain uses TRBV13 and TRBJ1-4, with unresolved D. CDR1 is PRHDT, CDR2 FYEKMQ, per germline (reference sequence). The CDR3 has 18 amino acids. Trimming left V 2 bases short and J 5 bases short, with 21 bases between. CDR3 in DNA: TGTGCCAGCAGCTTAAGAACCCCGATACCCGCGGCAAATGAAAAACTGTTTTTT. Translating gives CASSLRTPIPAANEKLFF.

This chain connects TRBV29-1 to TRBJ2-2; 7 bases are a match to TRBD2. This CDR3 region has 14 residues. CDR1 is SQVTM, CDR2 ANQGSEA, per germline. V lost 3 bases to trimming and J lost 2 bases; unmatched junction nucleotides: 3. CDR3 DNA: TGCAGCGTTGAGGGAGGGGTCAACACCGGGGAGCTGTTTTTT. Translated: CSVEGGVNTGELFF.

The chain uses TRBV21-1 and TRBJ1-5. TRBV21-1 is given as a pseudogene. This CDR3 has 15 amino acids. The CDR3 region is CASSRVGGKEQPQHF. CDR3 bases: TGTGCCAGCAGCAGGGTGGGAGGGAAGGAGCAGCCCCAGCATTTT.

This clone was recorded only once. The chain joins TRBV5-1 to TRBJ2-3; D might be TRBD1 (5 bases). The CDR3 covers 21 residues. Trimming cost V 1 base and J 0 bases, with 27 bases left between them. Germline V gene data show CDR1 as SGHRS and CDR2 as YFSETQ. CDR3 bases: TGCGCCAGCAGCTTGTTTATCCCGACAGAGCTCAATCACGAGAGCACAGATACGCAGTATTTT. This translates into CASSLFIPTELNHESTDTQYF.

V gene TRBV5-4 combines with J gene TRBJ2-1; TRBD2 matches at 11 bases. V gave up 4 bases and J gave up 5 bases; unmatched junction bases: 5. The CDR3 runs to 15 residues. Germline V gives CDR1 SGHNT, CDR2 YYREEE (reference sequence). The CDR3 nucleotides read TGTGCCAGCAGCGGTAGCGGGGGGGTTGACAATGAGCAGTTCTTC. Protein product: CASSGSGGVDNEQFF.

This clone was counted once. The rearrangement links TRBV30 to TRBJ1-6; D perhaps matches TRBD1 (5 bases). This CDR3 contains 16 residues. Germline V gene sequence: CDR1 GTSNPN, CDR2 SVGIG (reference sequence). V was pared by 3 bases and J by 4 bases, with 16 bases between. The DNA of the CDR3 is TGTGCCTGGAGAAAAGCGGGGCGGGCTTATAATTCACCCCTCCACTTT. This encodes CAWRKAGRAYNSPLHF.

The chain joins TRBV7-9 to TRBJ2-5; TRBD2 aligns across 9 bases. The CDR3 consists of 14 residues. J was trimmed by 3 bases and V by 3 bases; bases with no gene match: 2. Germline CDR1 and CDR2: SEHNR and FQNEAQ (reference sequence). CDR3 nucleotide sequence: TGTGCCAGCAGCTTCGGACTAGCGAAAGAGACCCAGTACTTC. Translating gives CASSFGLAKETQYF.